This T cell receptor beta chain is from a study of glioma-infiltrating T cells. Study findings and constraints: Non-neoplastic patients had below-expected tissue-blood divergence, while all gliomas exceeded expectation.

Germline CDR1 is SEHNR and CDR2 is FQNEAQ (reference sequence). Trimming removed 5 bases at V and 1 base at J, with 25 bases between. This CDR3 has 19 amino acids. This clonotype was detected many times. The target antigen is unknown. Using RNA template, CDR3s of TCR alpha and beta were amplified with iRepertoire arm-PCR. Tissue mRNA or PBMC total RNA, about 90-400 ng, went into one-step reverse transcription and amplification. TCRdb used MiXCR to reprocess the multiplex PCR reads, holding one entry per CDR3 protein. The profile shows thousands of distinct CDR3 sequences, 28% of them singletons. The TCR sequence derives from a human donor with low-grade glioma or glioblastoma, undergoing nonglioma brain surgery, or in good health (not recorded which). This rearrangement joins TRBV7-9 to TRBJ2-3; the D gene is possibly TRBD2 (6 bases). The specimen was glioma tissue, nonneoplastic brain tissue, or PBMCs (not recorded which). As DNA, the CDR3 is TGTGCCAGCAGCCTACTCACTCCTAAAGCGGGTGGGCGCACAGATACGCAGTATTTT. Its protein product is CASSLLTPKAGGRTDTQYF.